The TCR beta chain described here comes from a study of blood T cells in healthy people across ages. Germline-derived CDR1 and CDR2 are SGHTA and FQGTGA. V gave up 1 base and J gave up 8 bases, with 6 bases separating them. This CDR3 comprises 13 residues. Comments on this clonotype: The antigen remains unidentified.

Study-wide results and caveats: The unsorted PBMCs prevented any conclusive comparison of naive versus antigen-experienced cells.

For the second PCR, which ran for 7 to 11 cycles, a sample-barcoded 5' primer and a J-beta primer mix were used. Each CDR3 protein is one row after TCRdb ran MiXCR on the 5' RACE reads. The sample carries some 780,000 distinct CDR3 sequences, around 50% recorded once. Sequencing was carried out using blood. The receptor was isolated from a middle-aged man in good health. J is TRBJ2-6 and V is TRBV7-3; no clear D. The CDR3 nucleotides read TGTGCCAGCAGCTTAAGTCTCACCAACGTCCTGACTTTC. It codes for CASSLSLTNVLTF.